Below, one T cell receptor beta chain is given with its context. What it binds is unknown. Germline CDR1 SGHDT, CDR2 YYEEEE. Trimming shortened V by 5 bases and J by 2 bases, and 13 bases separated the two germline ends. The CDR3 is 14 amino acids. The sample belongs to a study of cytomegalovirus exposure and HLA in healthy donors. Primers: 60 Vbeta forward and 13 Jbeta reverse. Sequenced by immunoSEQ multiplex PCR; TCRdb stores in-frame clones only, minus some. Here the sample spans 90,000 to 150,000 clones, 15% to 17% being singletons. Study findings and constraints: Earlier analysis found most TCR beta V segments productive about 90% or about 30% of the time.

The chain recombines TRBV5-6 with TRBJ1-2, with D tentatively TRBD1 (6 bases). The clonotype was recovered from a woman under 30 in good health and CMV-seronegative. The sequencing input was PBMCs. CDR3 sequence reads: CASSDITGNYGYTF. DNA of the CDR3: TGTGCCAGCAGTGACATCACAGGGAACTATGGCTACACCTTC.